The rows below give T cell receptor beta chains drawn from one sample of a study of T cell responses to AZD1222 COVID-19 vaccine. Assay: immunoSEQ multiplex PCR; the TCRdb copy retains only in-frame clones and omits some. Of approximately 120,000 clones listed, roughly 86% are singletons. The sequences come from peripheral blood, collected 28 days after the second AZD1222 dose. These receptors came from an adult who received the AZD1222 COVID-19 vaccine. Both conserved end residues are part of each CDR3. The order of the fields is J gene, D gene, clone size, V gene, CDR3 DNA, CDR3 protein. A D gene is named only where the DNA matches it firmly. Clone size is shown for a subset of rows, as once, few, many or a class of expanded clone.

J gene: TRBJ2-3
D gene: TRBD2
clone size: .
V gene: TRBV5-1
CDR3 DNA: TGCGCCAGCACCGTGACTAGCGGGAGGGCCATGCCAGATACGCAGTATTTT
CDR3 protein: CASTVTSGRAMPDTQYF

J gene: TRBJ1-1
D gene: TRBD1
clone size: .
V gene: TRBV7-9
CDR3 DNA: TGTGCCAGCAGCTTAATATTTGGGCAGGGGGATGAAGCTTTCTTT
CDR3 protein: CASSLIFGQGDEAFF

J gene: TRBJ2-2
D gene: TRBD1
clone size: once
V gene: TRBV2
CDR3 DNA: TGTGCCAGCAGTGGGACAGGGGGTCCCGGGGAGCTGTTTTTT
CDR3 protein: CASSGTGGPGELFF

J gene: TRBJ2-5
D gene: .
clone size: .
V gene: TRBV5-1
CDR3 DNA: TGCGCCAGCAGCTTGGCTCCGGACCAAGAGACCCAGTACTTC
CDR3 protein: CASSLAPDQETQYF

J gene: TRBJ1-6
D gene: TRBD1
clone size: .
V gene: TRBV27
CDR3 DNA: TGTGCCAGCAGTTTATGGACAGGGGGTGAAAATTCACCCCTCCACTTT
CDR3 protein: CASSLWTGGENSPLHF

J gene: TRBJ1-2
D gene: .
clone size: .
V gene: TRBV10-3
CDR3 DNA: TGTGCCATCAGCAGCGACAGATTCGGGGGGGGCTACACCTTC
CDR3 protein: CAISSDRFGGGYTF

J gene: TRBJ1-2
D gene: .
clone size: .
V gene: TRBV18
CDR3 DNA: TGTGCCAGCTCACCAGTGCAGGGCAACTATGGCTACACCTTC
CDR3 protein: CASSPVQGNYGYTF

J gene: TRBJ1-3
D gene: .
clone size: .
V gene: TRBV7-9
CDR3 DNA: TGTGCCAGCAGCTCTGGGGCCTCGGGTGGAAACACCATATATTTT
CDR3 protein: CASSSGASGGNTIYF

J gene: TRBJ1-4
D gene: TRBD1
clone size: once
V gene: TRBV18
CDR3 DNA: TGTGCCAGCTCACCACCGGGACAGGGCAATGAAAAACTGTTTTTT
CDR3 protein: CASSPPGQGNEKLFF

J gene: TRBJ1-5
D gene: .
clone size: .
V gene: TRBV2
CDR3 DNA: TGTGCCAGCAGAACCGGGGTGGGTCAGCCCCAGCATTTT
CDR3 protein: CASRTGVGQPQHF

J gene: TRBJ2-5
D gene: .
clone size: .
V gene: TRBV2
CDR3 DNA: TGTGCCAGCAGGACAGATGCGTACCAAGAGACCCAGTACTTC
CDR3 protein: CASRTDAYQETQYF

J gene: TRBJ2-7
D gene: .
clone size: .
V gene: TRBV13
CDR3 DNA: TGTGCCAGCAGCTTATTGCGGGACACTCGTGAGCAGTACTTC
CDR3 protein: CASSLLRDTREQYF

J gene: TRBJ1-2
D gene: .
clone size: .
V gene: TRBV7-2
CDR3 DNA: TGTGCCAGCAGCCCGGACAGTAACTATGGCTACACCTTC
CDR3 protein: CASSPDSNYGYTF

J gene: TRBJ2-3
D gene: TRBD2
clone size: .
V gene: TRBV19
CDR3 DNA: TGTGCCAGTAGTCCCTGGGTAGCGGGAGGGCAAGATACGCAGTATTTT
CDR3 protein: CASSPWVAGGQDTQYF

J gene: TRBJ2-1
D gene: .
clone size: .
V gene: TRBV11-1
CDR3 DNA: TGTGCCAGCAGCTTATACCTCCGCCACAATGAGCAGTTCTTC
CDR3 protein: CASSLYLRHNEQFF

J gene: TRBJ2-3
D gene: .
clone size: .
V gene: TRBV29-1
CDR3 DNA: TGCAGCGTTTCATTTCCTGCAGATACGCAGTATTTT
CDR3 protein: CSVSFPADTQYF

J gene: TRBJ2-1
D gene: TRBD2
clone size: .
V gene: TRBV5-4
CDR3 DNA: TGTGCCAGCAGCATACTAGCGGGAGGGTCGGATGAGCAGTTCTTC
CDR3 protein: CASSILAGGSDEQFF

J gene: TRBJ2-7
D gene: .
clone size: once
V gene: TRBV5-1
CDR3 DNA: TGCGCCAGCAGCTCCTCACAACCGGGACACGGCTACGAGCAGTACTTC
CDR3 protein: CASSSSQPGHGYEQYF

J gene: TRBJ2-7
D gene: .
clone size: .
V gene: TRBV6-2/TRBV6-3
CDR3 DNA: TGTGCCAGCAGTTACCGCCAGCACTACGAGCAGTACTTC
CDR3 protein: CASSYRQHYEQYF

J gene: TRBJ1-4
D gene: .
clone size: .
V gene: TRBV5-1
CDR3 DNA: TGCGCCAGCAGCTTGGATGGCAGGAAGATCGAAAAACTGTTTTTT
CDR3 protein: CASSLDGRKIEKLFF

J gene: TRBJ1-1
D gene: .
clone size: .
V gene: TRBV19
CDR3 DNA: TGTGCCAGTACCCTTTCCCGGGACACCGAAGCTTTCTTT
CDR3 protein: CASTLSRDTEAFF

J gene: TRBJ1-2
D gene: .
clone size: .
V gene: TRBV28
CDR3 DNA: TGTGCCAGCAGTTTAAGGGACACCTACTATGGCTACACCTTC
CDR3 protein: CASSLRDTYYGYTF

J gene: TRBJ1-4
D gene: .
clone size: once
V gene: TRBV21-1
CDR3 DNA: TGTGCCAGCAGCTCGCCCGCGGACGGGGGGGAAAAACTGTTTTTT
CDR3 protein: CASSSPADGGEKLFF

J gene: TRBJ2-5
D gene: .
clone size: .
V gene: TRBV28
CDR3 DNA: TGTGCCAGCAGTGGGGACACCGTATTGCGAGAGACCCAGTACTTC
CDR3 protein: CASSGDTVLRETQYF

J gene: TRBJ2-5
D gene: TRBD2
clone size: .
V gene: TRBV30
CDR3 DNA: TGTGCCTGGAGCCCTAGCGGGCTGGAGACCCAGTACTTC
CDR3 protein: CAWSPSGLETQYF

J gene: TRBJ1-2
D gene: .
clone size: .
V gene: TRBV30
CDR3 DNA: TGTGCCTGGAGTGGGCTGGGGAAGGGCTACACCTTC
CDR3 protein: CAWSGLGKGYTF

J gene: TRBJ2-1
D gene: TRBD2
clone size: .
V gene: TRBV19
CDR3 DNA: TGTGCCAGTAGTATTTGGCGCGGGGGGGCCAGTGAGCAGTTCTTC
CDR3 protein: CASSIWRGGASEQFF

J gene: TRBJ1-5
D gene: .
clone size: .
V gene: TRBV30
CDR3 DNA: TGTGCCTGGAGTGTACAAAGGCGGAGTAATCAGCCCCAGCATTTT
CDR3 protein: CAWSVQRRSNQPQHF

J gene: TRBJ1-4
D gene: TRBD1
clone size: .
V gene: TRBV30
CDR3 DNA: TGTGCCTCAACCCGCCGGGACAGGGGGCAGAACGAAAAACTGTTTTTT
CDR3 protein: CASTRRDRGQNEKLFF

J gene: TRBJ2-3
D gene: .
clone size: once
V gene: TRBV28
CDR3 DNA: TGTGCCAGCACCCTCACCCCAGGCTCCACCCAGTTGGCGCAGTATTTT
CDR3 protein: CASTLTPGSTQLAQYF

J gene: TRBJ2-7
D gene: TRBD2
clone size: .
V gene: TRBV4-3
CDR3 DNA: TGCGCCAGCAGCCAAGGCTTGCGGGGGGGCTTGGACGAGCAGTACTTC
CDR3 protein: CASSQGLRGGLDEQYF

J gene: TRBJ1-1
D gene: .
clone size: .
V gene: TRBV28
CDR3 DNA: TGTGCCAGCAGCCCCCGCAGGACCACTGAAGCTTTCTTT
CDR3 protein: CASSPRRTTEAFF

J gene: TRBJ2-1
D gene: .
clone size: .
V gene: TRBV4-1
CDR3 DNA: TGCGCCAGCAGCCACCCCGGCTCCTACAATGAGCAGTTCTTC
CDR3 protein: CASSHPGSYNEQFF

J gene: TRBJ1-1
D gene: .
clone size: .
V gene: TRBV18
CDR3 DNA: TGTGCCAGCTCACCACCGCATGAGGGGGGAGCTTTCTTT
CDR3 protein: CASSPPHEGGAFF

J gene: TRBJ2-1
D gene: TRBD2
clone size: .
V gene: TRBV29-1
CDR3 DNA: TGCAGCGTTGAAGAGGGCGCGGGAGAGGATGAGCAGTTCTTC
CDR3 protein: CSVEEGAGEDEQFF

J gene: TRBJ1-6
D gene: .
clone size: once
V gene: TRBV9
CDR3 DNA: TGTGCCAGCAGCGTAGGAGATTCACCCCTCCACTTT
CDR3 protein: CASSVGDSPLHF

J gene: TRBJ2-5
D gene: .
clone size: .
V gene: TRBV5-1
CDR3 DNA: TGCGCCAGCAGACCGGGGCTCATGGGAGAGACCCAGTACTTC
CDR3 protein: CASRPGLMGETQYF

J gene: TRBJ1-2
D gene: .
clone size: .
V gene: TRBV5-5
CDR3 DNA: TGTGCCAGCAGTGGGGGAGGGGAGTATGGCTACACCTTC
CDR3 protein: CASSGGGEYGYTF

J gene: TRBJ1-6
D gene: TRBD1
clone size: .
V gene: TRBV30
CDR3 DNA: TGTGCCTGGAGTGGAGGTTGGACAGGAGATTCACCCCTCCACTTT
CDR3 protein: CAWSGGWTGDSPLHF

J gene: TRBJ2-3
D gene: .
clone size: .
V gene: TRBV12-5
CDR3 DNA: TGTGCTAGTGGTTCAACATCCCGTACAGATACGCAGTATTTT
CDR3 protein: CASGSTSRTDTQYF

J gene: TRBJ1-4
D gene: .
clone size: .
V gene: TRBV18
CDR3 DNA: TGTGCCAGCTCACCACGAGACATCGCAACTAATGAAAAACTGTTTTTT
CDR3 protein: CASSPRDIATNEKLFF

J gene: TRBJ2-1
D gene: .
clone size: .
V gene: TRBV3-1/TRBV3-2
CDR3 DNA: TGTGCCAGCAGCCAATCCGCATATAGCTACAATGAGCAGTTCTTC
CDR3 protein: CASSQSAYSYNEQFF

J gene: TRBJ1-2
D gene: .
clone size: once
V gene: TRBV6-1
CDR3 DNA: TGTGCCAGCAGTGAAAAGGGGCAGGGCAACTATGGCTACACCTTC
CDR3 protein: CASSEKGQGNYGYTF

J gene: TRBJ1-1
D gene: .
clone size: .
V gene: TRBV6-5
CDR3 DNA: TGTGCCAGCAGTAACTCCCGGGGCACTGAAGCTTTCTTT
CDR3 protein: CASSNSRGTEAFF

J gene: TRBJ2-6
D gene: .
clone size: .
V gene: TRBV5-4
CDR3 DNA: TGTGCCAGCAGCTTGAGGGCTAGCCTGGGGGCTGGGGCCAACGTCCTGACTTTC
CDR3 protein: CASSLRASLGAGANVLTF

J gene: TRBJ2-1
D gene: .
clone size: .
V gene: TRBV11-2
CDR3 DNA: TGTGCCAGCAGCGTACTACTTGGGGAGAATGAGCAGTTCTTC
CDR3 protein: CASSVLLGENEQFF

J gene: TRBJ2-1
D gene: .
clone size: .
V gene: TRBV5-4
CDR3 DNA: TGTGCCAGCAGCTTGGCCGGAGGTGAGCAGTTCTTC
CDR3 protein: CASSLAGGEQFF

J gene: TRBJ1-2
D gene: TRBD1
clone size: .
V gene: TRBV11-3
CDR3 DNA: TGTGCCAGCAGCTCCGGGGACAGGGATTATGGCTACACCTTC
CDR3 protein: CASSSGDRDYGYTF

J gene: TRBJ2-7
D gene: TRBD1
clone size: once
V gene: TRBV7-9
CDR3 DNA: TGTGCCAGCAGCTTAGCTGGGACAGGGAGACCCTACGAGCAGTACTTC
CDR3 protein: CASSLAGTGRPYEQYF

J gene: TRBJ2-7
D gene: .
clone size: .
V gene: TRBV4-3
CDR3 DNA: TGCGCCAGCAGCCAAAAAACCCCCCCTGGGGTCTACGAGCAGTACTTC
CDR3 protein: CASSQKTPPGVYEQYF

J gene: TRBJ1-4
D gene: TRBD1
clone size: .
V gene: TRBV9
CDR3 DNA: TGTGCCAGCAGCGTAGCAGGGGGCCGAGGTGAAAAACTGTTTTTT
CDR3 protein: CASSVAGGRGEKLFF

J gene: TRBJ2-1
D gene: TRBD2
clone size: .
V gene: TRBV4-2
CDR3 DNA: TGTGCCAGCAGCCAAGACAGCGGGAGCTCCTACAATGAGCAGTTCTTC
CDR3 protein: CASSQDSGSSYNEQFF

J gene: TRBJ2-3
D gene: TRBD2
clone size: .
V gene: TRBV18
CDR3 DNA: TGTGCCAGCTCACCCGGGACTAGCGGTCTTGGAGATACGCAGTATTTT
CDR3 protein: CASSPGTSGLGDTQYF

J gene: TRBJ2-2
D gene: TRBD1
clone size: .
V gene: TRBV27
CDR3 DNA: TGTGCCAGCAGGCCGGGGACAGCGAACACCGGGGAGCTGTTTTTT
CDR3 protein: CASRPGTANTGELFF

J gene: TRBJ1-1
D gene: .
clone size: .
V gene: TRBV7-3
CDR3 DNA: TGTGCCAGCAGTTACAGGGCGAACACTGAAGCTTTCTTT
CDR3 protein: CASSYRANTEAFF